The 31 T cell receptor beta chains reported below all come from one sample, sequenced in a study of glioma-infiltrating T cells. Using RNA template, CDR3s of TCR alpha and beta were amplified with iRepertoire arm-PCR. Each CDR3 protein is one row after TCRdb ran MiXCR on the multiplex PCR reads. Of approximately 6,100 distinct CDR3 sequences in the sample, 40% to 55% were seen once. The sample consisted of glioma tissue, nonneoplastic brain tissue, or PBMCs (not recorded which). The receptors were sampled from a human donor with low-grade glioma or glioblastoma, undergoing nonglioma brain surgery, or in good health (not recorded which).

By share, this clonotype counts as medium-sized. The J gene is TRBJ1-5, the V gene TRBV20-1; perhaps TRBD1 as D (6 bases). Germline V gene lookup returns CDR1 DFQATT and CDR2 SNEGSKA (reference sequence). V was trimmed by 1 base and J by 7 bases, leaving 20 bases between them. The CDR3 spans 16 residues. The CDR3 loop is CSARASGEVAGQPQHF. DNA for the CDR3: TGCAGTGCTAGAGCGTCAGGGGAGGTTGCGGGACAGCCCCAGCATTTT.

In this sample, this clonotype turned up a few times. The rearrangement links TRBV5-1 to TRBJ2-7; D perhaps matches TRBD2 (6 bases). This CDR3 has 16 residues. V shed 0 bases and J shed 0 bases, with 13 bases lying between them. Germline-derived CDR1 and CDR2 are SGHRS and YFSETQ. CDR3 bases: TGCGCCAGCAGCTTGGTGCTAGCGCGATACTCCTACGAGCAGTACTTC. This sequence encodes CASSLVLARYSYEQYF.

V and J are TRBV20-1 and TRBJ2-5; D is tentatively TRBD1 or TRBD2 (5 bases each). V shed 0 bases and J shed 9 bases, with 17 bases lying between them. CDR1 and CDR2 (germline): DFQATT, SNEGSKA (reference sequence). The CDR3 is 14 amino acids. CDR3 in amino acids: CSARDPGTGQPQYF. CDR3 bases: TGCAGTGCTAGAGATCCGGGGACGGGTCAGCCCCAGTACTTC.

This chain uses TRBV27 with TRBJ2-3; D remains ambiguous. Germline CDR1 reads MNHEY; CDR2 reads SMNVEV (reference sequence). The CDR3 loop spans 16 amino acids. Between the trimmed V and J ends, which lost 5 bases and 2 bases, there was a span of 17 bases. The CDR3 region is CASSPRPLVPTDTQYF. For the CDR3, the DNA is TGTGCCAGCAGTCCAAGGCCTCTCGTTCCCACAGATACGCAGTATTTT.

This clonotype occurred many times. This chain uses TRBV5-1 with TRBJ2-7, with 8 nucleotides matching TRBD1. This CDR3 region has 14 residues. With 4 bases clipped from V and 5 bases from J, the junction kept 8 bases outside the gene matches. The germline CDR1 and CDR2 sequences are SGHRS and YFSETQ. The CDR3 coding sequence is TGCGCCAGCAGCCCCTCAGGGGGCCTAGACGAGCAGTACTTC. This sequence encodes CASSPSGGLDEQYF.

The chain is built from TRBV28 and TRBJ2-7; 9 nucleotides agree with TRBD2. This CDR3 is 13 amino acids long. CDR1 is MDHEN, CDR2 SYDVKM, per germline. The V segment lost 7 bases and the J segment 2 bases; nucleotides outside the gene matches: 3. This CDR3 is CASTLAGPYEQYF. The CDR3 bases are TGTGCCAGCACCCTAGCGGGACCCTACGAGCAGTACTTC.

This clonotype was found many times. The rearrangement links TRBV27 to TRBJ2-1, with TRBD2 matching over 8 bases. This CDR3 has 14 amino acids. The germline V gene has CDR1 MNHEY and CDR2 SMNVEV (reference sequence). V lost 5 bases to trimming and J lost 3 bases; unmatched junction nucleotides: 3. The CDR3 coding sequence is TGTGCCAGCAGTATAACTAGCGGCTACAATGAGCAGTTCTTC. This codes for CASSITSGYNEQFF.

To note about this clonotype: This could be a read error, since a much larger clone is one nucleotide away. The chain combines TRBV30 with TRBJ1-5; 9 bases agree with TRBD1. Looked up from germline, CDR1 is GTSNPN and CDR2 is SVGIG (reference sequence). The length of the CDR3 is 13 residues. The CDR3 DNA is TGTGCCTGGAGTCCGACAGGGGGTCAGTCCCAGCATTTT. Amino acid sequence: CAWSPTGGQSQHF.

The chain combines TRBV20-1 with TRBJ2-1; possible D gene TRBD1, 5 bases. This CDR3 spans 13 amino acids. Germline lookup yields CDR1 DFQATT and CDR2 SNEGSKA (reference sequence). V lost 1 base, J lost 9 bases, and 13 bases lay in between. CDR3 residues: CSARGPQGLEQFF. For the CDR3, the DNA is TGCAGTGCTAGAGGCCCCCAGGGTCTTGAGCAGTTCTTC.

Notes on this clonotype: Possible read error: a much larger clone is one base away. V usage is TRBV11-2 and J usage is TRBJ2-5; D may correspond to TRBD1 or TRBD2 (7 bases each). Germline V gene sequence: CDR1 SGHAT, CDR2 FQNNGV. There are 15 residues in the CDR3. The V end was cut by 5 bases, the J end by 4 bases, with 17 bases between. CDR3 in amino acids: CASSPTREGAETQYF. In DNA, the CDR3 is TGTGCCAGCAGCCCCACGAGGGAGGGGGCAGAGACCCAGTACTTC.

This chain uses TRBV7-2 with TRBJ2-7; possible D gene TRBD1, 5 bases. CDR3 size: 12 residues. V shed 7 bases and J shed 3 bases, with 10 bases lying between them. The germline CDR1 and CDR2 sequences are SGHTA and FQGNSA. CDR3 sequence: CASTTGDYEQYF. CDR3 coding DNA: TGTGCCAGCACCACAGGCGACTACGAGCAGTACTTC. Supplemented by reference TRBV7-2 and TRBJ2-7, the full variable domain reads GAGVSQSPSNKVTEKGKDVELRCDPISGHTALYWYRQSLGQGLEFLIYFQGNSAPDKSGLPSDRFSAERTGGSVSTLTIQRTQQEDSAVYLCASTTGDYEQYFGPGTRLTVT.

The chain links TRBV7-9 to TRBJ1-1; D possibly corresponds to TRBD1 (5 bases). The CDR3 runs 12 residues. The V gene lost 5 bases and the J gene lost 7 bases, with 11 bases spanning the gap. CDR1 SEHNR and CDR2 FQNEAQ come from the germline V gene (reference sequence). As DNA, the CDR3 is TGTGCCAGCAGCGCCGGGACGGGTGAAGCTTTCTTT. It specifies CASSAGTGEAFF.

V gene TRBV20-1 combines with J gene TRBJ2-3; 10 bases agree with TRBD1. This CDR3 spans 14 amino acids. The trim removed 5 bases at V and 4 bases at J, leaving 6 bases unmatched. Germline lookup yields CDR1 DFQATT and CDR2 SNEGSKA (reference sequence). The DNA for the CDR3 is TGCAGTGCTCCCCCAGGACAGGGGGCAGATACGCAGTATTTT. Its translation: CSAPPGQGADTQYF.

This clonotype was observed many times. CDR3 bases: TGTGCCAGCAGCTCCCGTACCGGGGAGCTGTTTTTT. This translates into CASSSRTGELFF. The V and J genes are TRBV12-3 or TRBV12-4 and TRBJ2-2; D is unresolved. This CDR3 spans 12 amino acids. The V end lost 6 bases, the J end lost 5 bases, and 7 bases lay between the germline ends.

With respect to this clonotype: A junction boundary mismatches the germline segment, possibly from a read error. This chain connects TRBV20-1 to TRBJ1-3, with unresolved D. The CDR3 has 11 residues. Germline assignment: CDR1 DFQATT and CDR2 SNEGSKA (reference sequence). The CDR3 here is CSARSVNTIYF. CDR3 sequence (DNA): TGCAGTGCCAGGTCTGTAAACACCATATATTTT.

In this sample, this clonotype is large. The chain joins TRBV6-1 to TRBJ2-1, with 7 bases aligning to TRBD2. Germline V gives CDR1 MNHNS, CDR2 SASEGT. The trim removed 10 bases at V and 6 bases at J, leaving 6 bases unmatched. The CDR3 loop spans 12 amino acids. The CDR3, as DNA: TGTGCCACCCTAGGACTAGTCAATGAGCAGTTCTTC. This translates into CATLGLVNEQFF.

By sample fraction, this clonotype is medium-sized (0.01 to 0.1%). CDR3 nucleotides: TGTGCCAGTAGCGCCGCCTCGGGTCTCCTCAATCAGCCCCAGCATTTT. Protein sequence: CASSAASGLLNQPQHF. The genes are TRBV19 and TRBJ1-5; D uncertain. V dropped 6 bases and J dropped 3 bases, with 18 bases sitting between them. Germline CDR1 reads LNHDA; CDR2 reads SQIVND (reference sequence). CDR3 size: 16 residues.

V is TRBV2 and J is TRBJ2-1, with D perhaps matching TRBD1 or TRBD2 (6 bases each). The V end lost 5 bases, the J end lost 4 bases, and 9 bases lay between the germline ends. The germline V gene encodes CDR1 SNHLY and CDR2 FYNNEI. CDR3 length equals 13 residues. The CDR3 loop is CASSRGGYNEQFF. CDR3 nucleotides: TGTGCCAGCAGTAGAGGGGGGTACAATGAGCAGTTCTTC.

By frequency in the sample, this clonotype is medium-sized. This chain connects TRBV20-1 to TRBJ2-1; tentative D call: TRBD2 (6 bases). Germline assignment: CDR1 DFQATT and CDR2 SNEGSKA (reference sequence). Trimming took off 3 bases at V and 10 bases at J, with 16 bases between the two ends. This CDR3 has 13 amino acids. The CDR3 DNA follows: TGCAGTGCTAGGAAGGAAACGGGGAGGGAGCAGTTCTTC. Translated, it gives CSARKETGREQFF.

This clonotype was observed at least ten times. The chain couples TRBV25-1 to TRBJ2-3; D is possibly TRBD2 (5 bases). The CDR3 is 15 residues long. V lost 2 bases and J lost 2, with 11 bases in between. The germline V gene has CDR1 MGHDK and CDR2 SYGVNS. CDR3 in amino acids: CASSERSGYTDTQYF. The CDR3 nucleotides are TGTGCCAGCAGTGAACGCAGCGGATACACAGATACGCAGTATTTT.

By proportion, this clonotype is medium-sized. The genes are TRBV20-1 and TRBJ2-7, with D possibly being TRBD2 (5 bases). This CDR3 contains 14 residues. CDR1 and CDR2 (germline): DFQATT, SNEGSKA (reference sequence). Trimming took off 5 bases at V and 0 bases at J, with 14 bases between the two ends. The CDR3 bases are TGCAGTGCTGGTCTCGAGGGCCTCTCCTACGAGCAGTACTTC. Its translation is CSAGLEGLSYEQYF.

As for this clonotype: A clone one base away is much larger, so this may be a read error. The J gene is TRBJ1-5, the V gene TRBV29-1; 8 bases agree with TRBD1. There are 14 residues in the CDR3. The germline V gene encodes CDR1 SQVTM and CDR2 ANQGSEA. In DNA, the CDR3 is TGCAGCGTTTATGGACAGGGACAAGATCAGCCCCGGCATTTT. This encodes CSVYGQGQDQPRHF.

The chain's CDR3 is CASSQEPGNNEQFF. The CDR3 nucleotides are TGTGCCAGCAGCCAAGAGCCTGGCAACAATGAGCAGTTCTTC. The rearrangement joins TRBV14 to TRBJ2-1; D ambiguous. CDR3 size: 14 residues. The V gene's germline CDR1 is SGHDN and CDR2 FVKESK. V lost 0 bases and J lost 5, with 8 bases in between.

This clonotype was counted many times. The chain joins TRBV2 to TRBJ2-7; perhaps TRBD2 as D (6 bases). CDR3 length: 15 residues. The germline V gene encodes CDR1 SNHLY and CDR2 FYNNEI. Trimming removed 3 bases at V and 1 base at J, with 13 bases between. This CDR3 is CASSEEGAVSYEQYF. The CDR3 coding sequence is TGTGCCAGCAGTGAGGAGGGTGCGGTGTCCTACGAGCAGTACTTC.

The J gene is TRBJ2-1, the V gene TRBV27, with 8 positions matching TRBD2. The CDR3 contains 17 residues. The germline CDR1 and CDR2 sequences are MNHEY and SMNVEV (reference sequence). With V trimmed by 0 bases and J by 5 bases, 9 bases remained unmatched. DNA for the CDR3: TGTGCCAGCAGTTTATCGACGTACAGCGGGAGTCACAATGAGCAGTTCTTC. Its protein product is CASSLSTYSGSHNEQFF.

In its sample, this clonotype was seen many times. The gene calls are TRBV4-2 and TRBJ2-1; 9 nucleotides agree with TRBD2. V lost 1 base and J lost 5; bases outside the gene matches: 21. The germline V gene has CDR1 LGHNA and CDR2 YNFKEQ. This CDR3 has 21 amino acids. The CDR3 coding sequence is TGTGCCAGCAGCCAAGCCTCCCCCCGACCGGGACTAGCTCTACAAGACAATGAGCAGTTCTTC. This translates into CASSQASPRPGLALQDNEQFF.

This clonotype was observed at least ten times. DNA for the CDR3: TGTGCCAGCAGTCCGACTAGCGGTAACTCCTACAATGAGCAGTTCTTC. It specifies CASSPTSGNSYNEQFF. The chain employs TRBV2 and TRBJ2-1; 9 nucleotides match TRBD2. This CDR3 contains 16 residues. Losses at the gene ends were 5 bases for V and 0 bases for J; bases not matched to a gene: 5. Germline CDR1 reads SNHLY; CDR2 reads FYNNEI.

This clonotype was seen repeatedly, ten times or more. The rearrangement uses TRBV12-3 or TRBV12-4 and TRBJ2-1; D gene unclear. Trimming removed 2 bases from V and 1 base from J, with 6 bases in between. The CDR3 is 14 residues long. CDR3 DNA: TGTGCCAGCAGTTTAACTACATCCTACAATGAGCAGTTCTTC. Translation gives CASSLTTSYNEQFF.

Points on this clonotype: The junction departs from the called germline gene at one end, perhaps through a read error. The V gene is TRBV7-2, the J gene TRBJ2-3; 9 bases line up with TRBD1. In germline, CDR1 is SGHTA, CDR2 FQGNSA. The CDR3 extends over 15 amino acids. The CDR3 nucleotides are TGTGCCGGCAGCCAACTGACAGGGGGGAGAGATACGCAGTATTTT. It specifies CAGSQLTGGRDTQYF.

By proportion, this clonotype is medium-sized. The CDR3 protein is CASSLSTYSGRLNEQFF. The CDR3 DNA reads as TGTGCCAGCAGTTTATCGACGTACAGCGGGAGGCTGAATGAGCAGTTCTTC. The rearrangement uses TRBV27 and TRBJ2-1, with 9 bases aligning to TRBD2. The germline CDR1 and CDR2 sequences are MNHEY and SMNVEV (reference sequence). The CDR3 totals 17 residues. The V and J ends lost 0 bases and 7 bases, in that order; junction bases with no gene match: 10.

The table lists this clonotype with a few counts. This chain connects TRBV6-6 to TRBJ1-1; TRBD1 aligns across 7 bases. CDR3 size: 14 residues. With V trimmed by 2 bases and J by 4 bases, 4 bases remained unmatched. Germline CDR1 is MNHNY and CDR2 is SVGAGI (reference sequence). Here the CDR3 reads CASSYPGQVTEAFF. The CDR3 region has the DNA TGTGCCAGCAGTTACCCCGGACAGGTCACTGAAGCTTTCTTT.